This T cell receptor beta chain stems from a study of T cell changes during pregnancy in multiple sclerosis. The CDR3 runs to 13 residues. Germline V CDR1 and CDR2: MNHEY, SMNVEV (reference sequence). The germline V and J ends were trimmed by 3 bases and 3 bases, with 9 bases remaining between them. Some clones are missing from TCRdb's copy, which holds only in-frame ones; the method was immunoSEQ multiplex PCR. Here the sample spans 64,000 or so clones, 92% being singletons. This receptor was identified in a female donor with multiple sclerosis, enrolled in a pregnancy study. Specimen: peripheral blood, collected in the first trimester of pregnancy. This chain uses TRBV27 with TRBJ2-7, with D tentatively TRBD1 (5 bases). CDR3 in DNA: TGTGCCAGCAGTTTCACAGGAGACTACGAGCAGTACTTC. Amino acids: CASSFTGDYEQYF.